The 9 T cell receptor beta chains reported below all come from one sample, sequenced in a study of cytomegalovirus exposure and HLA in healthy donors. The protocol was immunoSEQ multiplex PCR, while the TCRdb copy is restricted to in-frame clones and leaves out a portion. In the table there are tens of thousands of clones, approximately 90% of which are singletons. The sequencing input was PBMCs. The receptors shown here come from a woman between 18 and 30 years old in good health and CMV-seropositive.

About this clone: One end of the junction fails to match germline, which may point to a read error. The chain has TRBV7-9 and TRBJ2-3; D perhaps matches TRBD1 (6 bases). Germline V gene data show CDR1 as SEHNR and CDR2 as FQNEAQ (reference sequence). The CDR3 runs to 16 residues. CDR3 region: CASSLAGGRSTDTQYF. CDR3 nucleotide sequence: TGTGCCAGCAGTTTAGCTGGGGGCCGAAGCACAGATACGCAGTATTTT.

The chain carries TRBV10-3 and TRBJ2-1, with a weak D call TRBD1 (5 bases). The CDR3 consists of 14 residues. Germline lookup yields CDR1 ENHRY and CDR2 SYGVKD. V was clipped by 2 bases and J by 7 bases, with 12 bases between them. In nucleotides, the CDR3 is TGTGCCATCAGTGAGGCCAGGGCAGGGAATGAGCAGTTCTTC. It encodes CAISEARAGNEQFF.

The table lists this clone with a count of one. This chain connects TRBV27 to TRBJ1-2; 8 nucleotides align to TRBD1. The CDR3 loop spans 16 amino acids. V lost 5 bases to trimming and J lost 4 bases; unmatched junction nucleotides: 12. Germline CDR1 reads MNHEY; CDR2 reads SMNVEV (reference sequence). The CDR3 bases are TGTGCCAGCAGTCCCCGGGGGGCAGGGGGCGTCTATGGCTACACCTTC. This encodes CASSPRGAGGVYGYTF.

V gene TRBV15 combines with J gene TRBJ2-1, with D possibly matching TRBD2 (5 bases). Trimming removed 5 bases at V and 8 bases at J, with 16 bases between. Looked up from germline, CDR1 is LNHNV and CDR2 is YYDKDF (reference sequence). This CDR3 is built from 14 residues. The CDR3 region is CATSRSRGFHEQFF. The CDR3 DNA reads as TGTGCCACCAGCCGTAGTCGGGGTTTTCATGAGCAGTTCTTC.

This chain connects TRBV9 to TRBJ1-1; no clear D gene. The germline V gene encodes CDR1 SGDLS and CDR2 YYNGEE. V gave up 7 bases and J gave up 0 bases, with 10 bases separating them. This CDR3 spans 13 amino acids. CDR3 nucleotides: TGTGCCAGCTCACCGAGCATGAACACTGAAGCTTTCTTT. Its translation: CASSPSMNTEAFF. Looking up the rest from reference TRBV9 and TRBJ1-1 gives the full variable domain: DSGVTQTPKHLITATGQRVTLRCSPRSGDLSVYWYQQSLDQGLQFLIQYYNGEERAKGNILERFSAQQFPDLHSELNLSSLELGDSALYFCASSPSMNTEAFFGQGTRLTVV.

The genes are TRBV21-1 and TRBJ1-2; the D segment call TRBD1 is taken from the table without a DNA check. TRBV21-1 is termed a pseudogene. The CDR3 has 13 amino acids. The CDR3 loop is CASSSGQLYGYTF. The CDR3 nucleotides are TGTGCCAGCAGTTCCGGACAGTTATATGGCTACACCTTC.

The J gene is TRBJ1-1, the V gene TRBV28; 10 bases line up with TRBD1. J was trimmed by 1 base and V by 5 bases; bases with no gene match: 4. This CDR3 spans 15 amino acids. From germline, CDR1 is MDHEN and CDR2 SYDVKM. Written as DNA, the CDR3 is TGTGCCAGCAGTAGACAGGGGGCCGGGAACACTGAAGCTTTCTTT. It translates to CASSRQGAGNTEAFF.

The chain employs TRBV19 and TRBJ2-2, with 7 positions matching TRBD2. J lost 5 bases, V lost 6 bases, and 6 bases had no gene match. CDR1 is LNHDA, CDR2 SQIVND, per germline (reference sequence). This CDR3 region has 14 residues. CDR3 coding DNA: TGTGCCAGTAGCGCGGGAGCTCGGACCGGGGAGCTGTTTTTT. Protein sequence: CASSAGARTGELFF.

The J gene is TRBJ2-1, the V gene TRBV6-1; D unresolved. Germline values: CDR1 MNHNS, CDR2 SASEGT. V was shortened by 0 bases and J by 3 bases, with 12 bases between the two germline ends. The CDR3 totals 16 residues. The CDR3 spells CASSEAFRRRYNEQFF. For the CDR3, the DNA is TGTGCCAGCAGTGAAGCGTTTCGGAGACGCTACAATGAGCAGTTCTTC.